What follows is one T cell receptor beta chain and its context. Its antigen is still unknown. A read error may account for a junction end that differs from germline. Germline CDR1 and CDR2: SGHVS and FNYEAQ. The CDR3 extends over 14 amino acids. In TCRdb, the reads were re-called with MiXCR into one record per CDR3 protein. The sample has about 890,000 distinct CDR3 sequences, 30% to 40% seen once. The data were obtained in a study of T cell repertoires in cytomegalovirus infection. Study background: CMV epitopes used comprised recently identified HLA-C-restricted ones and well-studied HLA-B-restricted ones. It was the public TCR beta signatures that indicated both CMV infection and matching HLA type. Study-wide results and limits: Across the ex vivo response, the dominant clonotypes were HLA-C-restricted CMV-specific TCR beta clonotypes.

The sequence derives from a human donor in good health (CMV status not recorded). Some clones in this sample may be carry-over from other donors' samples. The V and J genes are TRBV7-6 and TRBJ1-1; TRBD1 aligns across 7 bases. The input for sequencing was cultured CD8+ T cells from PBMCs, taken from culture after CMV antigen stimulation. The CDR3 spells CASSLATGNPEAFF. The CDR3 nucleotides read TGTGCCAGCAGCTTAGCGACAGGGAACCCTGAAGCTTTCTTT.